Described below is a single T cell receptor beta chain sequence and its context. The record originates from a study of identical twins. One entry per CDR3 protein, called by TCRdb with MiXCR from the 5' RACE reads. The sample yields 500,000 to 650,000 distinct CDR3 sequences, 7% to 7.5% seen once. V lost 10 bases and J 1 base, leaving 12 bases between the germline ends. The CDR3 totals 13 residues. Another study also made use of these data, one on yellow fever vaccine responses in identical twins.

This sequence was found in a woman between 18 and 29 years old in good health. The sequenced sample consisted of PBMCs. The chain is built from TRBV12-3 or TRBV12-4 and TRBJ2-3; maybe TRBD2 (6 bases). CDR3 in DNA: TGTGCCACCCGACCTAGCGGCACAGATACGCAGTATTTT. It codes for CATRPSGTDTQYF.